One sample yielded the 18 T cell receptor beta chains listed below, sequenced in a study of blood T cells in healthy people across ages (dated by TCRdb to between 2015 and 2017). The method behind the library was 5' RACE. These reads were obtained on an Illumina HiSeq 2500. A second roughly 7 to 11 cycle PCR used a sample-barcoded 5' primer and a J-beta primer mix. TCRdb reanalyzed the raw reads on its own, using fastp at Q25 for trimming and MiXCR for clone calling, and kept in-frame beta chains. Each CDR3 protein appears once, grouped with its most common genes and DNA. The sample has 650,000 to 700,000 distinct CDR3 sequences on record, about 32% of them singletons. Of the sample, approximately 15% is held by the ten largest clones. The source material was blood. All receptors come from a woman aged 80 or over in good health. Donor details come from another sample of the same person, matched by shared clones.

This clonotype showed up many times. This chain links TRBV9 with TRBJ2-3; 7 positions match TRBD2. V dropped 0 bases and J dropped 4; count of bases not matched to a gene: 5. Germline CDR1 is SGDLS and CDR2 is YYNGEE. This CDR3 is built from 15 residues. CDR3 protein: CASSVAGGLADTQYF. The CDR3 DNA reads TGTGCCAGCAGCGTAGCGGGGGGTCTGGCAGATACGCAGTATTTT.

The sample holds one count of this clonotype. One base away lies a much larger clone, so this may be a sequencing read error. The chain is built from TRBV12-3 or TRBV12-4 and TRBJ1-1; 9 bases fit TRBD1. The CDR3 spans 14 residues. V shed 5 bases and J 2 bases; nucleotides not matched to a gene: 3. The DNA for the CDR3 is TGTGCCAGCAGTATTACAGGGGGCAACACTGAAGCTTTCTTT. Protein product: CASSITGGNTEAFF.

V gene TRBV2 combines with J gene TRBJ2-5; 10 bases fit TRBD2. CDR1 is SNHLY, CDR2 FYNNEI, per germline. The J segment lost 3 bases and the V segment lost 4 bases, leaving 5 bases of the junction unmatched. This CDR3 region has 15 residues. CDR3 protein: CASSGQLAGKETQYF. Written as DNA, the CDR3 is TGTGCCAGCAGTGGCCAACTAGCGGGAAAAGAGACCCAGTACTTC. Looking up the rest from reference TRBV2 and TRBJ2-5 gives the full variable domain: EPEVTQTPSHQVTQMGQEVILRCVPISNHLYFYWYRQILGQKVEFLVSFYNNEISEKSEIFDDQFSVERPDGSNFTLKIRSTKLEDSAMYFCASSGQLAGKETQYFGPGTRLLVL.

CDR3 loop: CATSDPTGGASGANVLTF. In nucleotides, the CDR3 is TGTGCCACCAGTGATCCGACAGGGGGGGCATCAGGGGCCAACGTCCTGACTTTC. The V call is TRBV24-1, the J call TRBJ2-6; 9 nucleotides agree with TRBD1. The CDR3 contains 18 residues. Trimming took 3 bases from V and 4 from J; bases not matched to a gene: 9. Per the germline V gene, CDR1 is KGHDR and CDR2 is SFDVKD.

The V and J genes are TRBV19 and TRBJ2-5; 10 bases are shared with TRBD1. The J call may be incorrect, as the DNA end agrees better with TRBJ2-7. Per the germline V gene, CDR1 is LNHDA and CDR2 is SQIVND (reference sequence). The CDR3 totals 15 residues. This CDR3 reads CASSKPGQGIYEQYF. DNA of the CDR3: TGTGCCAGTAGTAAGCCGGGACAGGGGATCTACGAGCAGTACTTC.

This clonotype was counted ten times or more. The CDR3 here is CATSKDLGTFYNEQFF. The DNA for the CDR3 is TGTGCCACCAGCAAAGACCTCGGGACTTTCTACAATGAGCAGTTCTTC. The rearrangement uses TRBV15 and TRBJ2-1; possible D gene TRBD2, 6 bases. The ends were cut back, 4 bases at V and 3 bases at J, with 16 bases in the middle. The germline V gene encodes CDR1 LNHNV and CDR2 YYDKDF (reference sequence). There are 16 residues in the CDR3.

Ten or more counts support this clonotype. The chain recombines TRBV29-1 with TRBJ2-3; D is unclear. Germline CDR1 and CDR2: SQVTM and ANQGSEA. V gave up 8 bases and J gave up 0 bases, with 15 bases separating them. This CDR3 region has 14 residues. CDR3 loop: CSSLATSSTDTQYF. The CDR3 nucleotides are TGCAGCTCCCTGGCAACCTCAAGCACAGATACGCAGTATTTT.

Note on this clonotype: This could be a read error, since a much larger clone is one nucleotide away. Here the CDR3 reads CATSSSRPGQGHNEQYF. CDR3 sequence (DNA): TGTGCCACCAGTTCTTCCAGGCCGGGACAGGGGCACAATGAGCAGTACTTC. The V and J genes are TRBV24-1 and TRBJ2-5, with 10 nucleotides matching TRBD1. Germline CDR1 is KGHDR and CDR2 is SFDVKD. Trimming took 6 bases from V and 11 from J; bases not matched to a gene: 20. CDR3 size: 17 residues.

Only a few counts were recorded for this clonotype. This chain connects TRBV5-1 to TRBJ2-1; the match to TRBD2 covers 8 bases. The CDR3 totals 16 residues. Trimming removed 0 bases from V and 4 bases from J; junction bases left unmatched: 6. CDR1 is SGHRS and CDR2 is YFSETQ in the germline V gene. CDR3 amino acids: CASSLAPGGGYNEQFF. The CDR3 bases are TGCGCCAGCAGCTTGGCCCCCGGCGGGGGGTACAATGAGCAGTTCTTC.

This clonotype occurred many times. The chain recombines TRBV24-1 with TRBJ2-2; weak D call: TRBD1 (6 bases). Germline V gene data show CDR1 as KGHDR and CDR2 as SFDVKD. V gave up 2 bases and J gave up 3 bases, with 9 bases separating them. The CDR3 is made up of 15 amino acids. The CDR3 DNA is TGTGCCACCAGTGATTCGAACAGGGACACCGGGGAGCTGTTTTTT. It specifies CATSDSNRDTGELFF.

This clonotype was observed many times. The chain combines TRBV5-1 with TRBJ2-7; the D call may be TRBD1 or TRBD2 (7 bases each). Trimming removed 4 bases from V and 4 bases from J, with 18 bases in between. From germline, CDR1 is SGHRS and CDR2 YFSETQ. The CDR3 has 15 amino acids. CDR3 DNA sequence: TGCGCCAGCAGCCCCTCGACAGGGAGGGTTTACGAGCAGTACTTC. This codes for CASSPSTGRVYEQYF.

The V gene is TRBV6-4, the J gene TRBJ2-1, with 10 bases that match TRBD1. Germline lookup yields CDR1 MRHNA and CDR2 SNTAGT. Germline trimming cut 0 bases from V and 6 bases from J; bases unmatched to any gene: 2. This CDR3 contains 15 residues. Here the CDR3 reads CASSDSRTGGNEQFF. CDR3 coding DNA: TGTGCCAGCAGTGACTCTCGGACAGGGGGCAATGAGCAGTTCTTC.

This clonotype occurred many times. The CDR3 protein is CASSRTGADTQYF. The CDR3 bases are TGCGCCAGCAGCCGCACAGGGGCAGATACGCAGTATTTT. The chain has TRBV5-1 and TRBJ2-3; 7 bases fit TRBD1. The V and J ends lost 4 bases and 4 bases, in that order; junction bases with no gene match: 3. Germline loops: CDR1 SGHRS, CDR2 YFSETQ. There are 13 residues in the CDR3.

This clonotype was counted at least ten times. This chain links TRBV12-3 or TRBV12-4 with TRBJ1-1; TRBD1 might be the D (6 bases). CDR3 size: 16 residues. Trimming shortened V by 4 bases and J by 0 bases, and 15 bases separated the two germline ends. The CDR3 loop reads CASSWEYPGVNTEAFF. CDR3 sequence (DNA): TGTGCCAGCAGTTGGGAGTACCCAGGGGTGAACACTGAAGCTTTCTTT.

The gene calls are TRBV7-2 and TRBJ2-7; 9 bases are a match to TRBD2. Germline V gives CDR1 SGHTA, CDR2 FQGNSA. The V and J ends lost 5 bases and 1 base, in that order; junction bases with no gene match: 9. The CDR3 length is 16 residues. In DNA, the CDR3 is TGTGCCAGCAGCCGAATGGGACTAGCAACGTCCTACGAGCAGTACTTC. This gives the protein CASSRMGLATSYEQYF.

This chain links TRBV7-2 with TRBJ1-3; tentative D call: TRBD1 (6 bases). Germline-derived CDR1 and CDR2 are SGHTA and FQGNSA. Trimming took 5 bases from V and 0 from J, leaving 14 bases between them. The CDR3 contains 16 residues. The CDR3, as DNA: TGTGCCAGCAGCCAGAGTGCAGGGGCCTCTGGAAACACCATATATTTT. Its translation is CASSQSAGASGNTIYF.

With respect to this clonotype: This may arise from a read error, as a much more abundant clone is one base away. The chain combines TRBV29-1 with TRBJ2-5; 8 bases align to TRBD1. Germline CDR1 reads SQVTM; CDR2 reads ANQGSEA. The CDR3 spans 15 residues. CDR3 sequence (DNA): TGCAGCATTGAAGGCCGAGGACAGGGCGGCGGGACCCAGTACTTC. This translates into CSIEGRGQGGGTQYF. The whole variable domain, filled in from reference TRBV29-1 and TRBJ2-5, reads SAVISQKPSRDICQRGTSLTIQCQVDSQVTMMFWYRQQPGQSLTLIATANQGSEATYESGFVIDKFPISRPNLTFSTLTVSNMSPEDSSIYLCSIEGRGQGGGTQYFGPGTRLLVL.

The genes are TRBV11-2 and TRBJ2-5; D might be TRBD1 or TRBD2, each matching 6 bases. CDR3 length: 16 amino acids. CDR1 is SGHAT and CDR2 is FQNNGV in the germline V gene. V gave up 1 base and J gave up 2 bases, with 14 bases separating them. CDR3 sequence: CASSLGLRGQQETQYF. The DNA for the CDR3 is TGTGCCAGCAGCTTAGGCCTTCGGGGGCAGCAAGAGACCCAGTACTTC.